These 14 T cell receptor beta chains share one sample of origin, sequenced in a study of blood T cell repertoires in COVID-19. Sequenced by immunoSEQ multiplex PCR; TCRdb stores in-frame clones only, minus some. The sample records about 100,000 clones, approximately 80% being singletons. The sample was peripheral blood. The source of these receptors is a woman in her 70s with acute or convalescent COVID-19.

The genes are TRBV19 and TRBJ2-7, with 14 bases that match TRBD2. The CDR3 totals 16 residues. The J segment lost 1 base and the V segment lost 7 bases, leaving 6 bases of the junction unmatched. Germline-derived CDR1 and CDR2 are LNHDA and SQIVND (reference sequence). DNA of the CDR3: TGTGCCAGTATCCGGACTAGCGGGGGGCGATCCTACGAGCAGTACGTC. Protein product: CASIRTSGGRSYEQYV.

The chain is built from TRBV9 and TRBJ2-1; D not certain. This CDR3 has 13 amino acids. Germline V gene lookup returns CDR1 SGDLS and CDR2 YYNGEE. The V gene lost 1 base and the J gene lost 5 bases, with 7 bases spanning the gap. The DNA of the CDR3 is TGTGCCAGCAGCGTATTACAGAACAATGAGCAGTTCTTC. Translation: CASSVLQNNEQFF.

This rearrangement joins TRBV2 to TRBJ1-1; D gene uncertain. Looked up from germline, CDR1 is SNHLY and CDR2 is FYNNEI. The CDR3 consists of 11 residues. Between the trimmed V and J ends, which lost 10 bases and 1 base, there was a span of 7 bases. The CDR3 DNA reads as TGTGCCACCGGTACGAACACTGAAGCTTTCTTT. This translates into CATGTNTEAFF.

The V call is TRBV2, the J call TRBJ2-1; D is uncertain. CDR3 length equals 16 residues. The V gene's germline CDR1 is SNHLY and CDR2 FYNNEI. V was pared by 3 bases and J by 1 base, with 13 bases between. The CDR3 loop is CASSDRKTLSYNEQFF. The CDR3 bases are TGTGCCAGCAGTGATAGAAAGACATTGTCCTACAATGAGCAGTTCTTC.

The chain has TRBV28 and TRBJ1-3; D gene uncertain. Trimming removed 5 bases at V and 8 bases at J, with 16 bases between. Germline V gives CDR1 MDHEN, CDR2 SYDVKM. The CDR3 has 14 residues. CDR3 coding DNA: TGTGCCAGCAGTCCCCCGGCGGCCCTCGACACCATATATTTT. Translating gives CASSPPAALDTIYF. The full variable domain, in which reference TRBV28 and TRBJ1-3 provide the parts outside the CDR3, is DVKVTQSSRYLVKRTGEKVFLECVQDMDHENMFWYRQDPGLGLRLIYFSYDVKMKEKGDIPEGYSVSREKKERFSLILESASTNQTSMYLCASSPPAALDTIYFGEGSWLTVV.

V and J are TRBV7-3 and TRBJ2-1; 9 positions match TRBD2. Germline trimming cut 5 bases from V and 0 bases from J; bases unmatched to any gene: 5. Germline lookup yields CDR1 SGHTA and CDR2 FQGTGA. This CDR3 comprises 16 residues. In nucleotides, the CDR3 is TGTGCCAGCAGCCCTTTAGCGGGGGCCTCCTACAATGAGCAGTTCTTC. Encoded protein: CASSPLAGASYNEQFF.

This rearrangement joins TRBV2 to TRBJ1-2; D is ambiguous. Per the germline V gene, CDR1 is SNHLY and CDR2 is FYNNEI. V was cut by 3 bases and J by 4 bases, with 9 bases left in between. This CDR3 is built from 13 residues. The CDR3 region is CASSERLFYGYTF. Here the CDR3 DNA reads TGTGCCAGCAGTGAGAGGCTCTTCTATGGCTACACCTTC.

V usage is TRBV27 and J usage is TRBJ2-2; a weak D match, TRBD1 (6 bases). The CDR3 loop spans 14 amino acids. V was pared by 7 bases and J by 4 bases, with 13 bases between. CDR1 is MNHEY, CDR2 SMNVEV, per germline (reference sequence). The CDR3 region has the DNA TGTGCCAGCACTCGACAGGCCCTCACCGGGGAGCTGTTTTTT. Encoded protein: CASTRQALTGELFF.

The chain joins TRBV7-2 to TRBJ2-1; 9 bases fit TRBD2. J was trimmed by 4 bases and V by 3 bases; bases with no gene match: 4. Per germline, CDR1 SGHTA and CDR2 FQGNSA. The CDR3 runs 15 residues. The CDR3 nucleotides read TGTGCCAGCAGCTTCCTAGCGGGGCGGTACAATGAGCAGTTCTTC. It translates to CASSFLAGRYNEQFF.

The rearrangement uses TRBV30 and TRBJ1-5, with D unresolved. This CDR3 comprises 13 residues. Germline V gene data show CDR1 as GTSNPN and CDR2 as SVGIG (reference sequence). The V end lost 2 bases, the J end lost 4 bases, and 9 bases lay between the germline ends. As DNA, the CDR3 is TGTGCCTGGAGTAACAGAGCAAATCAGCCCCAGCATTTT. Its protein product is CAWSNRANQPQHF.

J is TRBJ1-2 and V is TRBV28, with unresolved D. The length of the CDR3 is 13 residues. Germline V gene lookup returns CDR1 MDHEN and CDR2 SYDVKM. Deletions cut 0 bases from V and 8 bases from J, with 10 bases between. The CDR3 here is CASSLWQAEGYTF. The CDR3 nucleotides are TGTGCCAGCAGTTTATGGCAGGCTGAAGGCTACACCTTC.

The chain couples TRBV11-2 to TRBJ2-3, with D tentatively TRBD2 (5 bases). V lost 5 bases, J lost 0 bases, and 9 bases lay in between. The CDR3 is 14 amino acids. Germline V gene sequence: CDR1 SGHAT, CDR2 FQNNGV. The CDR3 coding sequence is TGTGCCAGCAGCCCGGGAACTAGCACAGATACGCAGTATTTT. Translating gives CASSPGTSTDTQYF.

The chain employs TRBV6-5 and TRBJ1-2, with unresolved D. V was clipped by 4 bases and J by 8 bases, with 8 bases between them. Looked up from germline, CDR1 is MNHEY and CDR2 is SVGAGI. This CDR3 has 11 residues. The CDR3 nucleotides are TGTGCCAGCAGTTCCCTGTTGGGCTACACCTTC. Translating it yields CASSSLLGYTF.

V usage is TRBV19 and J usage is TRBJ1-1; D is unclear. The germline V gene has CDR1 LNHDA and CDR2 SQIVND (reference sequence). Trimming left V 4 bases short and J 3 bases short, with 6 bases between. This CDR3 spans 12 amino acids. This CDR3 is CASSTRHTEAFF. In DNA, the CDR3 is TGTGCCAGTAGTACGAGGCACACTGAAGCTTTCTTT.